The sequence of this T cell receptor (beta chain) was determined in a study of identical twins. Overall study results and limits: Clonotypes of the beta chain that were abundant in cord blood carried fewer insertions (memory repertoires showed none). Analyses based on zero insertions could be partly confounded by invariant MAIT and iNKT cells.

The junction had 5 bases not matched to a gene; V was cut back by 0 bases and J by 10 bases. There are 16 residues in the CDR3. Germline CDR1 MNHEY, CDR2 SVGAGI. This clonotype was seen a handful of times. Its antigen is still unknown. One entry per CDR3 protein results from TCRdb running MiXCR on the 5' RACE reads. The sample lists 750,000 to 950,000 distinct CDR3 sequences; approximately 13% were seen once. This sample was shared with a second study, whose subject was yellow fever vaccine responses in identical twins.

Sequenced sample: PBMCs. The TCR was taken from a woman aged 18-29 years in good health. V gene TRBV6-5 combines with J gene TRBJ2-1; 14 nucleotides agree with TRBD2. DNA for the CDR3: TGTGCCAGCAGTTACTCCGGACTAGCGGGGGGCGGGGAGCAGTTCTTC. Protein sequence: CASSYSGLAGGGEQFF.